The rows below give T cell receptor beta chains drawn from one sample of a study of blood T cell repertoires in COVID-19. The table came from immunoSEQ multiplex PCR; TCRdb's copy has only in-frame clones and leaves some out. The table lists fewer than 400,000 clones, approximately 89% of them singletons, with around 5% in the top ten. Input material: PBMCs or T cells enriched from blood (not recorded which). All receptors come from a man aged 25 to 40 who had recovered from COVID-19. The CDR3 runs from the conserved cysteine through the conserved F or W. D genes are given only for firm matches. Clone size is shown for a subset of rows, as once, few, many or a class of expanded clone.

TRBV7-8	.	.	TRBJ2-7	CASSLAGQSYEQYF	TGTGCCAGCAGCTTAGCGGGACAAAGCTACGAGCAGTACTTC
TRBV5-5	.	.	TRBJ1-3	CASSLVQGSSGNTIYF	TGTGCCAGCAGCTTGGTCCAGGGCAGCTCTGGAAACACCATATATTTT
TRBV27	.	.	TRBJ2-3	CASSLGWGRSSTDTQYF	TGTGCCAGCAGCCTAGGCTGGGGCAGATCTAGCACAGATACGCAGTATTTT
TRBV24-1	TRBD2	many	TRBJ2-3	CATSVRGAAGTDTQYF	TGTGCCACCAGTGTGCGGGGGGCGGCGGGCACAGATACGCAGTATTTT
TRBV6-5	.	few	TRBJ1-4	CASSIRQNYGEKLFF	TGTGCCAGCAGTATAAGACAGAACTACGGAGAAAAACTGTTTTTT
TRBV7-8	.	.	TRBJ2-5	CASSLASGETQYF	TGTGCCAGCAGCTTAGCCTCGGGAGAGACCCAGTACTTC
TRBV13	TRBD2	.	TRBJ2-5	CASRHSGGEETQYF	TGTGCCAGCAGGCATAGCGGGGGAGAAGAGACCCAGTACTTC
TRBV24-1	.	.	TRBJ2-1	CATSRPGANGEQFF	TGTGCCACCAGTCGACCAGGGGCCAACGGGGAGCAGTTCTTC
TRBV15	.	.	TRBJ2-5	CATSRGAAKETQYF	TGTGCCACCAGCAGAGGGGCTGCGAAAGAGACCCAGTACTTC
TRBV9	TRBD2	.	TRBJ2-1	CASSVLLAGEQFF	TGTGCCAGCAGCGTCCTACTAGCGGGTGAGCAGTTCTTC
TRBV5-6	.	.	TRBJ1-6	CASSLARQANSPLHF	TGTGCCAGCAGCTTGGCTCGACAGGCAAATTCACCCCTCCACTTT
TRBV5-1	TRBD2	few	TRBJ2-7	CASTRLAGGSRDEQYF	TGCGCCAGCACCAGACTAGCGGGGGGGAGTCGCGACGAGCAGTACTTC
TRBV18	.	.	TRBJ2-4	CASSLDSGGKGDF	TGTGCCAGCTCACTGGACAGTGGAGGAAAGGGGGACTTC
TRBV19	.	.	TRBJ1-1	CASSIERNTEAFF	TGTGCCAGTAGTATAGAGAGGAACACTGAAGCTTTCTTT
TRBV30	.	.	TRBJ2-7	CAWRRTGSYEQYF	TGTGCCTGGAGACGCACCGGCTCCTACGAGCAGTACTTC
TRBV10-3	TRBD1	.	TRBJ1-2	CAMGTAANYGYTF	TGTGCCATGGGGACAGCAGCTAACTATGGCTACACCTTC
TRBV4-1	.	.	TRBJ2-1	CASSPQVSSYNEQFF	TGCGCCAGCAGCCCTCAGGTGAGCTCCTACAATGAGCAGTTCTTC
TRBV21-1	.	.	TRBJ2-5	CASSKRKGGQGAVETQYF	TGTGCCAGCAGCAAAAGGAAAGGGGGACAGGGGGCGGTGGAGACCCAGTACTTC
TRBV6-5	.	.	TRBJ1-6	CASSYSSGATFSPLHF	TGTGCCAGCAGTTACTCTTCAGGGGCCACGTTTTCACCCCTCCACTTT
TRBV18	TRBD2	.	TRBJ2-7	CASSPRTSGSSYEQYF	TGTGCCAGCTCACCCCGGACTAGCGGTAGCTCCTACGAGCAGTACTTC
TRBV6-5	TRBD2	.	TRBJ2-3	CASIHSGGDTDTQYF	TGTGCCAGCATCCACTCGGGGGGAGACACAGATACGCAGTATTTT
TRBV19	.	once	TRBJ1-6	CASTFQEGSPLHF	TGTGCCAGTACGTTCCAGGAGGGCTCACCCCTCCACTTT
TRBV24-1	.	once	TRBJ2-1	CATSDLRGNEQFF	TGTGCCACCAGTGACCTACGCGGCAATGAGCAGTTCTTC
TRBV28	.	.	TRBJ1-4	CASSLSRTGFNEKLFF	TGTGCCAGCAGTTTATCCCGAACAGGGTTTAATGAAAAACTGTTTTTT
TRBV30	.	few	TRBJ1-2	CAWVQRIYGYTF	TGTGCCTGGGTACAGAGAATCTATGGCTACACCTTC
TRBV7-9	.	.	TRBJ1-5	CASSLDGAGQPQHF	TGTGCCAGCAGCTTAGATGGGGCTGGTCAGCCCCAGCATTTT
TRBV28	TRBD1	.	TRBJ2-2	CASSLSGQGITGELFF	TGTGCCAGCAGTTTAAGCGGACAGGGGATCACCGGGGAGCTGTTTTTT
TRBV29-1	TRBD1	.	TRBJ1-5	CSVSPGGGQPQHF	TGCAGCGTATCACCAGGGGGAGGTCAGCCCCAGCATTTT
TRBV7-8	.	.	TRBJ1-5	CASSLLEWPQHF	TGTGCCAGCAGCTTACTTGAGTGGCCCCAGCATTTT
TRBV7-9	.	.	TRBJ1-5	CASRPAKRGDQPQHF	TGTGCCAGCAGACCAGCTAAAAGAGGAGATCAGCCCCAGCATTTT
TRBV6-5	.	.	TRBJ2-5	CASRDGGPLQETQYF	TGTGCCAGCAGAGACGGGGGGCCCCTCCAAGAGACCCAGTACTTC
TRBV28	TRBD1	.	TRBJ2-4	CASSEKNRDSYLAKNIQYF	TGTGCCAGCAGTGAAAAGAACCGGGACAGCTATTTAGCCAAAAACATTCAGTACTTC
TRBV7-3	.	.	TRBJ2-2	CASSPTGTGELFF	TGTGCCAGCAGCCCGACTGGCACCGGGGAGCTGTTTTTT